This entry features one T cell receptor (beta chain) sequence. The source of the sample is a study of identical twins. The germline CDR1 and CDR2 sequences are ENHRY and SYGVKD. The CDR3 is 14 residues long. V dropped 3 bases and J dropped 4; count of bases not matched to a gene: 4. TCRdb ran MiXCR on the 5' RACE reads and lists one entry per CDR3 protein. The sample has over 15,000 distinct CDR3 sequences; 55% to 75% are singletons. The V and J genes are TRBV10-3 and TRBJ2-5; 8 nucleotides agree with TRBD1. This clonotype was obtained from a woman between 18 and 30 years old in good health. This table probably holds off-target reads from a library built for another chain. The sequencing input was memory (CD45RO+) T cells sorted from blood. This CDR3 is CAISEGGQGETQYF. CDR3 DNA sequence: TGTGCCATCAGTGAAGGAGGACAGGGAGAGACCCAGTACTTC.